The clone carrying this T cell receptor (beta chain) was detected ten times or more. This CDR3 contains 13 residues. V lost 5 bases and J lost 2, with 9 bases in between. Germline CDR1 and CDR2: SGHTA and FQGTGA. This entry comes from a study of T cells in Graves' hyperthyroidism and ophthalmopathy. Amplification of TCR beta CDR3 regions was performed using RNA transcripts as template. The study used the HTBI primer set for a first-round RT-PCR of the TCR CDR3. TCRdb ran MiXCR on the multiplex PCR reads and lists one entry per CDR3 protein. The table has 600,000 to 900,000 distinct CDR3 sequences, roughly 17% seen once.

The V gene is TRBV7-3, the J gene TRBJ2-5, with a tentative D call TRBD1 (6 bases). Sample: blood. The source is a young man with Graves' hyperthyroidism. The CDR3 bases are TGTGCCAGCAGCAAAGGACAGCAAGAGACCCAGTACTTC. Residues: CASSKGQQETQYF. Complete variable domain (other parts from reference TRBV7-3 and TRBJ2-5): GAGVSQTPSNKVTEKGKYVELRCDPISGHTALYWYRQSLGQGPEFLIYFQGTGAADDSGLPNDRFFAVRPEGSVSTLKIQRTERGDSAVYLCASSKGQQETQYFGPGTRLLVL.